One and the same sample provided the 14 T cell receptor beta chains below, sequenced in a study of technical replicates of blood from several donors. Clones were sequenced by immunoSEQ multiplex PCR, and TCRdb holds only the in-frame ones, with some missing. The sample has 50,000 to 60,000 clones, about 95% seen once; the top ten hold about 3%. The sample comprised PBMCs. These receptors all stem from a human donor in good health. Some clones in this sample may be carry-over from other donors' samples.

The chain joins TRBV7-6 to TRBJ2-5; 7 bases fit TRBD1. The CDR3 has 15 residues. Trimming at V came to 3 bases and at J to 5 bases, leaving 9 bases not matched to a gene. Germline V gives CDR1 SGHVS, CDR2 FNYEAQ. CDR3 DNA: TGTGCCAGCAGCTTGAAGGGGGCTGAAGGGGAGACCCAGTACTTC. Encoded protein: CASSLKGAEGETQYF.

The chain combines TRBV13 with TRBJ2-1, with D possibly TRBD2 on 7 matching bases. The CDR3 totals 15 residues. Germline V gene sequence: CDR1 PRHDT, CDR2 FYEKMQ (reference sequence). The ends were cut back, 5 bases at V and 7 bases at J, with 18 bases in the middle. Here the CDR3 reads CASSRSSGGGNEQFF. Written as DNA, the CDR3 is TGTGCCAGCAGCCGTTCTAGCGGAGGGGGGAATGAGCAGTTCTTC.

This chain joins TRBV5-6 and TRBJ2-1; no firm D call. Germline V gives CDR1 SGHDT, CDR2 YYEEEE. The CDR3 covers 13 residues. Trimming took off 1 base at V and 9 bases at J, with 11 bases between the two ends. The CDR3 DNA reads TGTGCCAGCAGCTTGAGAAGCGCTGGTGAGCAGTTCTTC. Protein: CASSLRSAGEQFF.

The chain recombines TRBV18 with TRBJ2-3; weak D call: TRBD2 (5 bases). V dropped 0 bases and J dropped 2 bases, with 9 bases sitting between them. Germline assignment: CDR1 KGHSH and CDR2 LQKENI. The CDR3 consists of 15 residues. CDR3 residues: CASSPPERPTDTQYF. The CDR3 region has the DNA TGTGCCAGCTCACCACCCGAGCGGCCCACAGATACGCAGTATTTT.

This rearrangement joins TRBV6-5 to TRBJ1-1, with D perhaps TRBD1 (5 bases). The V and J ends lost 0 bases and 7 bases respectively, with 12 bases between them. Germline V gene data show CDR1 as MNHEY and CDR2 as SVGAGI. The CDR3 has 14 amino acids. The CDR3 loop reads CASSYSIQAFEAFF. The DNA of the CDR3 is TGTGCCAGCAGTTACTCGATACAGGCCTTTGAAGCTTTCTTT.

The gene calls are TRBV10-3 and TRBJ1-1; weak D call: TRBD1 (5 bases). CDR3 size: 14 residues. CDR1 is ENHRY and CDR2 is SYGVKD in the germline V gene. V dropped 3 bases and J dropped 4 bases, with 12 bases sitting between them. Here the CDR3 reads CAISDQGGSTEAFF. In nucleotides, the CDR3 is TGTGCCATCAGTGACCAGGGAGGGAGCACTGAAGCTTTCTTT.

This clone has a single count. The gene calls are TRBV5-1 and TRBJ1-4; D possibly corresponds to TRBD1 (6 bases). CDR1 SGHRS and CDR2 YFSETQ come from the germline V gene. This CDR3 has 14 residues. Deletions cut 4 bases from V and 4 bases from J, with 11 bases between. The CDR3 reads CASSLQGINEKLFF. CDR3 DNA: TGCGCCAGCAGCCTGCAGGGGATTAATGAAAAACTGTTTTTT.

The chain recombines TRBV11-3 with TRBJ2-3, with D unresolved. Germline V gene lookup returns CDR1 SGHNT and CDR2 YENEEA. The germline V and J ends were trimmed by 5 bases and 7 bases, with 7 bases remaining between them. CDR3 length equals 11 residues. CDR3 region: CASSKDNTQYF. In DNA, the CDR3 is TGTGCCAGCAGCAAAGACAATACGCAGTATTTT.

This rearrangement joins TRBV5-6 to TRBJ2-7; 10 nucleotides align to TRBD1. J was trimmed by 5 bases and V by 3 bases; bases with no gene match: 8. Germline CDR1 and CDR2: SGHDT and YYEEEE. This CDR3 spans 15 amino acids. The CDR3 region is CASSSQRQGAHEQYF. The CDR3 DNA follows: TGTGCCAGCAGCTCTCAGAGACAGGGGGCCCACGAGCAGTACTTC. The full variable domain, in which reference TRBV5-6 and TRBJ2-7 provide the parts outside the CDR3, is DAGVTQSPTHLIKTRGQQVTLRCSPKSGHDTVSWYQQALGQGPQFIFQYYEEEERQRGNFPDRFSGHQFPNYSSELNVNALLLGDSALYLCASSSQRQGAHEQYFGPGTRLTVT.

The chain links TRBV5-4 to TRBJ2-1, with unresolved D. The CDR3 length is 14 residues. V lost 0 bases, J lost 4 bases, and 8 bases lay in between. CDR1 and CDR2 from the germline V gene are SGHNT and YYREEE (reference sequence). CDR3 sequence reads: CASSLGAEYNEQFF. The CDR3 nucleotides read TGTGCCAGCAGCTTGGGGGCAGAATACAATGAGCAGTTCTTC.

The sample holds one count of this clone. This chain connects TRBV7-6 to TRBJ2-3, with 11 bases identical to TRBD2. CDR1 is SGHVS and CDR2 is FNYEAQ in the germline V gene. The CDR3 is made up of 16 amino acids. V was pared by 5 bases and J by 0 bases, with 4 bases of the junction left unmatched. The CDR3 DNA reads TGTGCCAGCAGCCAGGGACTAGCGGAAAGCACAGATACGCAGTATTTT. This encodes CASSQGLAESTDTQYF.

V gene TRBV11-2 combines with J gene TRBJ2-3, with 7 bases lining up with TRBD2. V lost 3 bases, J lost 10 bases, and 7 bases stayed unmatched. The CDR3 sequence is 13 residues long. CDR1 and CDR2 (germline): SGHAT, FQNNGV. This chain's CDR3 is CASSFNGLAAQYF. As DNA, the CDR3 is TGTGCCAGCAGCTTTAATGGGCTAGCGGCGCAGTATTTT.

The chain links TRBV2 to TRBJ2-7, with a possible D match to TRBD1 (6 bases). The CDR3 runs to 11 residues. Germline CDR1 is SNHLY and CDR2 is FYNNEI. The V end lost 8 bases, the J end lost 3 bases, and 8 bases lay between the germline ends. CDR3: CASQGNYEQYF. In nucleotides, the CDR3 is TGTGCCAGCCAGGGGAACTACGAGCAGTACTTC. Complete variable domain (other parts from reference TRBV2 and TRBJ2-7): EPEVTQTPSHQVTQMGQEVILRCVPISNHLYFYWYRQILGQKVEFLVSFYNNEISEKSEIFDDQFSVERPDGSNFTLKIRSTKLEDSAMYFCASQGNYEQYFGPGTRLTVT.

In this sample, this clone turned up a few times. The chain has TRBV15 and TRBJ1-2, with D hard to call. V was cut by 4 bases and J by 1 base, with 13 bases left in between. Germline V gene lookup returns CDR1 LNHNV and CDR2 YYDKDF (reference sequence). The CDR3 runs to 15 residues. The CDR3 DNA sequence: TGTGCCACCAGCACCGTGGACTACCTTAACTATGGCTACACCTTC. This sequence encodes CATSTVDYLNYGYTF. The variable domain in full, completed from reference TRBV15 and TRBJ1-2, reads DAMVIQNPRYQVTQFGKPVTLSCSQTLNHNVMYWYQQKSSQAPKLLFHYYDKDFNNEADTPDNFQSRRPNTSFCFLDIRSPGLGDTAMYLCATSTVDYLNYGYTFGSGTRLTVV.